These 3 T cell receptor beta chains were all obtained from the same sample, sequenced in a study of persistence of HIV-infected CD4 T cells. Their recognized antigens are unknown. Cells were stimulated with CMV-infected fibroblast lysates at 10 ug/mL. CD40L-negative CD69-negative CD45RO-high memory CD4+ T cells were sorted as populations depleted of antigen-responding cells. Sequencing used immunoSEQ version 4 in survey mode. Produced via immunoSEQ multiplex PCR; TCRdb's table is partial and in-frame only. The sample includes tens of thousands of clones, approximately 78% of them seen just once. Material: CD4+ T cells sorted from PBMCs after approximately 20-hour stimulation, obtained from a patient who received antiretroviral therapy. The receptors derive from an adult woman with HIV who was CMV-seropositive.

The V and J genes are TRBV29-1 and TRBJ1-1; perhaps TRBD1 as D (5 bases). This CDR3 has 12 residues. The germline V gene has CDR1 SQVTM and CDR2 ANQGSEA. The germline V and J ends were trimmed by 7 bases and 0 bases, with 9 bases remaining between them. As DNA, the CDR3 is TGCAGCGCCGAGGGGTTGAACACTGAAGCTTTCTTT. It yields the protein CSAEGLNTEAFF.

The genes are TRBV9 and TRBJ1-3; D is ambiguous. Germline CDR1 reads SGDLS; CDR2 reads YYNGEE. The CDR3 runs to 16 residues. Trimming took off 0 bases at V and 0 bases at J, with 10 bases between the two ends. The CDR3, as DNA: TGTGCCAGCAGCGTAGTGGAGGGCTTCTCTGGAAACACCATATATTTT. Amino acid sequence: CASSVVEGFSGNTIYF. Looking up the rest from reference TRBV9 and TRBJ1-3 gives the full variable domain: DSGVTQTPKHLITATGQRVTLRCSPRSGDLSVYWYQQSLDQGLQFLIQYYNGEERAKGNILERFSAQQFPDLHSELNLSSLELGDSALYFCASSVVEGFSGNTIYFGEGSWLTVV.

The chain recombines TRBV6-5 with TRBJ2-2, with D hard to call. Trimming pared 7 bases from V and 0 bases from J, leaving 12 bases between. CDR1 is MNHEY, CDR2 SVGAGI, per germline. The CDR3 covers 15 residues. CDR3 DNA: TGTGCCAGCAAAATTAATTTCGCGAACACCGGGGAGCTGTTTTTT. Translation gives CASKINFANTGELFF.